These T cell receptor beta chains were read from a single sample in a study of blood T cell repertoires in COVID-19. The assay was immunoSEQ multiplex PCR, and TCRdb's table has in-frame clones only and misses some. The sample consists of more than 200,000 clones, 88% of them appearing once. What was sequenced was peripheral blood. The origin of the receptors is a woman younger than 45 with COVID-19, enrolled during active disease. Both conserved end residues are part of each CDR3. The D gene is left open where the match is weak. Size is stated for part of the rows, as once, few or many counts, or as a class when the clone is expanded.

abundance: .
v_gene: TRBV5-1
d_gene: TRBD1
j_gene: TRBJ2-5
CDR3nt: TGCGCCAGCAGCTTGGTTCCCCAGGGACAGGGCTCGGAGACCCAGTACTTC
CDR3aa: CASSLVPQGQGSETQYF

abundance: .
v_gene: TRBV27
d_gene: .
j_gene: TRBJ1-1
CDR3nt: TGTGCCAGCAGTTTTTATCAGGGTTTGAGCACTGAAGCTTTCTTT
CDR3aa: CASSFYQGLSTEAFF

abundance: .
v_gene: TRBV7-9
d_gene: TRBD1
j_gene: TRBJ1-1
CDR3nt: TGTGCCAGCAGCCCCCGACAGGGAGCTGAAGCTTTCTTT
CDR3aa: CASSPRQGAEAFF

abundance: .
v_gene: TRBV15
d_gene: .
j_gene: TRBJ1-5
CDR3nt: TGTGCCACCAGCAGAGATCGGGGTATCAGCAATCAGCCCCAGCATTTT
CDR3aa: CATSRDRGISNQPQHF

abundance: few
v_gene: TRBV2
d_gene: TRBD1
j_gene: TRBJ2-1
CDR3nt: TGTGCCAGCGAATTGGGACAGGGGGCTGGCAATGAGCAGTTCTTC
CDR3aa: CASELGQGAGNEQFF

abundance: .
v_gene: TRBV9
d_gene: .
j_gene: TRBJ2-3
CDR3nt: TGTGCCAGCAGCCAGGGACTGGGATCAGATACGCAGTATTTT
CDR3aa: CASSQGLGSDTQYF

abundance: few
v_gene: TRBV18
d_gene: .
j_gene: TRBJ2-2
CDR3nt: TGTGCCAGCTCACCGGCGGAAAGTAACACCGGGGAGCTGTTTTTT
CDR3aa: CASSPAESNTGELFF

abundance: .
v_gene: TRBV19
d_gene: TRBD1
j_gene: TRBJ1-4
CDR3nt: TGTGCCAGTAGTAGACCGCCTTCAGGGGGCATGTTGGGGAAAAAACTGTTTTTT
CDR3aa: CASSRPPSGGMLGKKLFF

abundance: .
v_gene: TRBV3-1/TRBV3-2
d_gene: TRBD2
j_gene: TRBJ2-1
CDR3nt: TGTGCCAGCAGCCAATCGGGACTAGCAGTTTCCTACAATGAGCAGTTCTTC
CDR3aa: CASSQSGLAVSYNEQFF

abundance: few
v_gene: TRBV6-5
d_gene: TRBD1
j_gene: TRBJ1-3
CDR3nt: TGTGCCAGCAGTTACTCTCGGACAGGGGGAAACACCATATATTTT
CDR3aa: CASSYSRTGGNTIYF

abundance: few
v_gene: TRBV4-3
d_gene: .
j_gene: TRBJ2-3
CDR3nt: TGCGCCAGCAGCCAGGGGGGAATGGCAGATACGCAGTATTTT
CDR3aa: CASSQGGMADTQYF

abundance: once
v_gene: TRBV24-1
d_gene: TRBD2
j_gene: TRBJ2-1
CDR3nt: TGTGCCACCAGTTGGGGGGGAGACGTACACAATGAGCAGTTCTTC
CDR3aa: CATSWGGDVHNEQFF

abundance: .
v_gene: TRBV7-2
d_gene: TRBD2
j_gene: TRBJ2-1
CDR3nt: TGTGCCAGCAGCTTAGCAAGACTAGCGGGGGGGCCCTGGGATGAGCAGTTCTTC
CDR3aa: CASSLARLAGGPWDEQFF

abundance: .
v_gene: TRBV24-1
d_gene: TRBD1
j_gene: TRBJ2-5
CDR3nt: TGTGCCACCAGTGATACCAGGGGGCAAGGAGAGACCCAGTACTTC
CDR3aa: CATSDTRGQGETQYF

abundance: .
v_gene: TRBV21-1
d_gene: .
j_gene: TRBJ2-1
CDR3nt: TGTGCCAGCAGCAAAGGTCGCAGGGGGCGTCGCAATGAGCAGTTCTTC
CDR3aa: CASSKGRRGRRNEQFF

abundance: once
v_gene: TRBV29-1
d_gene: TRBD2
j_gene: TRBJ2-1
CDR3nt: TGCAGCGAGTCAGCGGGGGGCCTCTACAATGAGCAGTTCTTC
CDR3aa: CSESAGGLYNEQFF

abundance: .
v_gene: TRBV29-1
d_gene: TRBD1
j_gene: TRBJ2-1
CDR3nt: TGCAGCGTGAAGACCGGGACAGACTACAATGAGCAGTTCTTC
CDR3aa: CSVKTGTDYNEQFF

abundance: .
v_gene: TRBV27
d_gene: TRBD1
j_gene: TRBJ2-7
CDR3nt: TGTGCCAGCAGTTACGGGGACAGTTCCTACGAGCAGTACTTC
CDR3aa: CASSYGDSSYEQYF

abundance: .
v_gene: TRBV12-5
d_gene: TRBD1
j_gene: TRBJ2-1
CDR3nt: TGTGCTAGTGGTTTGGGGACAGGGGCCTACAATGAGCAGTTCTTC
CDR3aa: CASGLGTGAYNEQFF

abundance: .
v_gene: TRBV6-2/TRBV6-3
d_gene: .
j_gene: TRBJ1-1
CDR3nt: TGTGCCAGCAGTTACTCACACAGGCCTAACACTGAAGCTTTCTTT
CDR3aa: CASSYSHRPNTEAFF

abundance: few
v_gene: TRBV7-8
d_gene: .
j_gene: TRBJ1-6
CDR3nt: TGTGCCAGCAGTTTCCGACGGGACTATAATTCACCCCTCCACTTT
CDR3aa: CASSFRRDYNSPLHF

abundance: once
v_gene: TRBV7-9
d_gene: .
j_gene: TRBJ2-1
CDR3nt: TGTGCCAGCAGCCTAACCGATGAGCAGTTCTTC
CDR3aa: CASSLTDEQFF

abundance: .
v_gene: TRBV19
d_gene: .
j_gene: TRBJ2-2
CDR3nt: TGTGCCAGTACCAACTACGGGGAGCTGTTTTTT
CDR3aa: CASTNYGELFF

abundance: .
v_gene: TRBV27
d_gene: .
j_gene: TRBJ2-1
CDR3nt: TGTGCCAGCAGTTTTGGTTTGGGGGGTGAGCAGTTCTTC
CDR3aa: CASSFGLGGEQFF

abundance: once
v_gene: TRBV5-1
d_gene: .
j_gene: TRBJ1-2
CDR3nt: TGCGCCAGCAGCTTGGGGCAGGCCAACTATGGCTACACCTTC
CDR3aa: CASSLGQANYGYTF

abundance: .
v_gene: TRBV7-8
d_gene: .
j_gene: TRBJ1-2
CDR3nt: TGTGCCAGCAGCCGCGGCAGGGGCGACTATGGCTACACCTTC
CDR3aa: CASSRGRGDYGYTF

abundance: once
v_gene: TRBV29-1
d_gene: .
j_gene: TRBJ1-1
CDR3nt: TGCAGCGCAAACCAGGGCGCCACTGAAGCTTTCTTT
CDR3aa: CSANQGATEAFF

abundance: .
v_gene: TRBV4-3
d_gene: TRBD1
j_gene: TRBJ2-1
CDR3nt: TGCGCCAGCAGCCATGGGACAGAGACCCTTTTGGATGAGCAGTTCTTC
CDR3aa: CASSHGTETLLDEQFF

abundance: .
v_gene: TRBV6-5
d_gene: .
j_gene: TRBJ2-1
CDR3nt: TGTGCCAGCAGTTCGCCTAGCTACAATGAGCAGTTCTTC
CDR3aa: CASSSPSYNEQFF

abundance: .
v_gene: TRBV10-3
d_gene: .
j_gene: TRBJ2-3
CDR3nt: TGTGCCATCAGTGAGAGGGTCGCCGGGGAGCAGTATTTT
CDR3aa: CAISERVAGEQYF

abundance: .
v_gene: TRBV18
d_gene: .
j_gene: TRBJ2-5
CDR3nt: TGTGCCAGCTCACCCGGGACAACCCAAGAGACCCAGTACTTC
CDR3aa: CASSPGTTQETQYF

abundance: .
v_gene: TRBV18
d_gene: TRBD1
j_gene: TRBJ2-1
CDR3nt: TGTGCCAGCTCACCACAGGACAGGGCGAATGAGCAGTTCTTC
CDR3aa: CASSPQDRANEQFF

abundance: once
v_gene: TRBV6-2/TRBV6-3
d_gene: .
j_gene: TRBJ2-3
CDR3nt: TGTGCCAGCAGCCCCGACTACCCCCGAGGCACAGATACGCAGTATTTT
CDR3aa: CASSPDYPRGTDTQYF

abundance: .
v_gene: TRBV5-1
d_gene: .
j_gene: TRBJ2-7
CDR3nt: TGCGCCAGCAGACTAGAGCTGCAGGATAACGCCGAGCAGTACTTC
CDR3aa: CASRLELQDNAEQYF

abundance: few
v_gene: TRBV27
d_gene: TRBD1
j_gene: TRBJ1-2
CDR3nt: TGTGCCAGCACCCCCCGGACAGGCTATGGCTACACCTTC
CDR3aa: CASTPRTGYGYTF

abundance: .
v_gene: TRBV12-3/TRBV12-4
d_gene: .
j_gene: TRBJ2-1
CDR3nt: TGTGCCAGCAGTATCCGGGATTGGGATGAGCAGTTCTTC
CDR3aa: CASSIRDWDEQFF

abundance: .
v_gene: TRBV7-2
d_gene: .
j_gene: TRBJ2-4
CDR3nt: TGTGCCAGCAGCCCCGGCCCCTGGCAGGTCCAAAACATTCAGTACTTC
CDR3aa: CASSPGPWQVQNIQYF

abundance: .
v_gene: TRBV5-1
d_gene: TRBD1
j_gene: TRBJ2-3
CDR3nt: TGCGCCAGCAGCTTCGGGACAGCCTCTGGCACAGATACGCAGTATTTT
CDR3aa: CASSFGTASGTDTQYF

abundance: few
v_gene: TRBV4-1
d_gene: .
j_gene: TRBJ1-6
CDR3nt: TGCGCCAGCAGCCAAGATGACGGGGGGAGCTCCTATAATTCACCCCTCCACTTT
CDR3aa: CASSQDDGGSSYNSPLHF

abundance: .
v_gene: TRBV29-1
d_gene: TRBD2
j_gene: TRBJ2-1
CDR3nt: TGCAGCGTTGAGAGGACTAGCGGGACATCCTACAATGAGCAGTTCTTC
CDR3aa: CSVERTSGTSYNEQFF

abundance: .
v_gene: TRBV29-1
d_gene: TRBD1
j_gene: TRBJ1-2
CDR3nt: TGCAGCCTTTATGAAAGGGGGGACAGGGGCTTCTATGGCTACACCTTC
CDR3aa: CSLYERGDRGFYGYTF

abundance: .
v_gene: TRBV19
d_gene: .
j_gene: TRBJ1-1
CDR3nt: TGTGCCAGTAGTTGGGGACAACAGAACACTGAAGCTTTCTTT
CDR3aa: CASSWGQQNTEAFF